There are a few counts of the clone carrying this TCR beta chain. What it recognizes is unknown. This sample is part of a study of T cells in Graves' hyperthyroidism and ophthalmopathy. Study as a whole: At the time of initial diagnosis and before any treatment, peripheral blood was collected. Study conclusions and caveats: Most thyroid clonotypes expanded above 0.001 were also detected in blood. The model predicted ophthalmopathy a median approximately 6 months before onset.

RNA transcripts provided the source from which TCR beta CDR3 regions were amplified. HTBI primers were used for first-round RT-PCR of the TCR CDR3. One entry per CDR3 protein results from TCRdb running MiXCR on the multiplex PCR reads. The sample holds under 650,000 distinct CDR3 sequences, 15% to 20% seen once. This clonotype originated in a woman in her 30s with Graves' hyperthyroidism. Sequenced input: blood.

CDR3 sequence reads: CAISEQTSGRQYQETQYF. The CDR3 DNA reads as TGTGCCATCAGTGAACAGACTAGCGGGAGGCAGTACCAAGAGACCCAGTACTTC. The chain carries TRBV10-3 and TRBJ2-5; 13 bases are shared with TRBD2. Trimming removed 3 bases from V and 0 bases from J; junction bases left unmatched: 7. CDR3 length equals 18 residues. The V gene's germline CDR1 is ENHRY and CDR2 SYGVKD.